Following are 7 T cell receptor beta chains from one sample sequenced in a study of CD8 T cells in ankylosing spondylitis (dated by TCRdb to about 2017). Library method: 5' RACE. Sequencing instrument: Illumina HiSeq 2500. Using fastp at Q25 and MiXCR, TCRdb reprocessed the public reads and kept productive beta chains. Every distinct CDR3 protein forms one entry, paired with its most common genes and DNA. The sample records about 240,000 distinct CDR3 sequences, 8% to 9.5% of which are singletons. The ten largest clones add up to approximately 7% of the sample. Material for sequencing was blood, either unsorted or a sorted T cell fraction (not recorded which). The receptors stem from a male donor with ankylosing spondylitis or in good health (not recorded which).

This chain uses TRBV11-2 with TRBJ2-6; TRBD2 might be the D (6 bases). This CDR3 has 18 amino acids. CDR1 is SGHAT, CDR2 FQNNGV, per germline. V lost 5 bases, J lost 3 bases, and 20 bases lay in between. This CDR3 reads CASSPPWRGSLGANVLTF. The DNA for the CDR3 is TGTGCCAGCAGCCCACCTTGGAGGGGCTCTCTTGGGGCCAACGTCCTGACTTTC.

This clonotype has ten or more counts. The CDR3 reads CASSYPLDTPYEQYF. The CDR3 DNA sequence: TGTGCCAGCAGCTACCCCCTCGACACACCCTACGAGCAGTACTTC. This chain uses TRBV7-9 with TRBJ2-7; the D is unclear. The CDR3 totals 15 residues. V was trimmed by 4 bases and J by 2 bases, leaving 15 bases between them. CDR1 and CDR2 (germline): SEHNR, FQNEAQ (reference sequence).

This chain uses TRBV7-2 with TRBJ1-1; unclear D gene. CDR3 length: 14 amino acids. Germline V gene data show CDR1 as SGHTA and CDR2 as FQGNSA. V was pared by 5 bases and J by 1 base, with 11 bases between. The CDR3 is CASSPWRENTEAFF. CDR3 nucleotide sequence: TGTGCCAGCAGCCCCTGGCGGGAGAACACTGAAGCTTTCTTT.

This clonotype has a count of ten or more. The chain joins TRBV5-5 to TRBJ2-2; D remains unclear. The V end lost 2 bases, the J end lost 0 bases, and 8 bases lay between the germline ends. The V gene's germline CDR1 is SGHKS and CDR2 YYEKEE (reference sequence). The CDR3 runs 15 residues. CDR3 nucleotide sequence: TGTGCCAGCAGCTTATCATTGACGAACACCGGGGAGCTGTTTTTT. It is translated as CASSLSLTNTGELFF.

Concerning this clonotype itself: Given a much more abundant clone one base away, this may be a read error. The CDR3 loop is CASSLEGLESNEQIF. In nucleotides, the CDR3 is TGTGCCAGCAGTTTAGAGGGACTAGAAAGCAATGAGCAGATCTTC. The J gene is TRBJ2-1, the V gene TRBV12-3 or TRBV12-4, with TRBD2 identical over 8 bases. The CDR3 totals 15 residues.

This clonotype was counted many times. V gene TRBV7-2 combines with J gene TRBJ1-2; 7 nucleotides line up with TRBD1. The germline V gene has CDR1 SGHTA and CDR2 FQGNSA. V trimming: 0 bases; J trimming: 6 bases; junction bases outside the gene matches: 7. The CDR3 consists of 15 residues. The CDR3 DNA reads TGTGCCAGCAGCTTAGCGCCCCCAGGGGGAGATGGCTACACCTTC. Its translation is CASSLAPPGGDGYTF. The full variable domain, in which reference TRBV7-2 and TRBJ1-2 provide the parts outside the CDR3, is GAGVSQSPSNKVTEKGKDVELRCDPISGHTALYWYRQSLGQGLEFLIYFQGNSAPDKSGLPSDRFSAERTGGSVSTLTIQRTQQEDSAVYLCASSLAPPGGDGYTFGSGTRLTVV.

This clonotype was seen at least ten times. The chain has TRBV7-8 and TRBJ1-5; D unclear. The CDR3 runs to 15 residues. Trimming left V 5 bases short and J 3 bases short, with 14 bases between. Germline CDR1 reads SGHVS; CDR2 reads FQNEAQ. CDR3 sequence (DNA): TGTGCCAGCAGCCGAGTTACAGAACCCAATCAGCCCCAGCATTTT. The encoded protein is CASSRVTEPNQPQHF.